This TCR beta chain was retrieved from a study of T-cell memory formation after mild COVID-19 (dated by TCRdb to the early 2020s). About the investigation overall: TCR sequence clusters from the two donors were largely donor specific. In a couple of donors, T-cell clones that expanded and contracted after mild COVID-19 were followed by sequencing TCRalpha and TCRbeta repertoires longitudinally. The cohort was made up of two young adult volunteers, one female and one male, who were previously healthy. Findings and caveats that apply to the study as a whole: SARS-CoV-2 specificity was not confirmed for the second-wave clones peaking on day 37. Only two mild cases were covered in the study, and larger cohorts including severe cases with pre-infection samples were considered necessary. Contracting CD4+ clones were located mainly in the CM and EM memory subsets, whereas CD8+ clones were found to be enriched in EMRA. Clones contracting from day 15 to 85 had balanced CD4/CD8 phenotypes, while a second wave expanding from day 15 to 37 was biased towards CD4+. The detection of some responding clones in pre-infection memory suggests that pre-existing cross-reactive memory T cells joined the SARS-CoV-2 response.

Taken from cysteine to phenylalanine, the CDR3 has 15 residues. Only the CDR3 part of the read is kept: 45 bases, read in frame from the first base. A distance of 13 bases separates the germline ends of V and J, which lose 0 bases and 4 bases respectively. From a lookup of the germline V gene, CDR1 and CDR2 are SGHRS and YFSETQ. Only a few counts were recorded for this clonotype. Its antigen is not yet known. The sample holds no much larger clone one base away, and base qualities are not on file. Data came from an Illumina NovaSeq 6000. TCRalpha and TCRbeta cDNA libraries were constructed by 5'RACE with constant-segment primers, with sample barcodes and unique molecular identifiers being introduced. Trizol reagent was used to extract RNA from every sample. Libraries were amplified in two PCR steps, with a second sample barcode and Illumina TruSeq adapters added in the second step. Sequencing of the libraries was done on an Illumina NovaSeq, producing 2 x 150 bp paired-end reads. Per the original workflow: The reads were demultiplexed and collapsed into UMI-guided consensus sequences using migec v1.2.7. Using mixcr v2.1.11, UMI consensuses were aligned to TRA and TRB V and J templates and then assembled into clonotypes. A clonotype was counted as expanded or contracted only if both edgeR and NoisET called the change significant, with noise models trained on biological replicates. For edgeR calls, the thresholds were a false discovery rate-adjusted p below 0.01 and a log2 fold-change of 1. PCA with hierarchical clustering of max-normalized trajectories of the 1000 most abundant clonotypes was used as exploratory dynamics analysis. Each responding clone was given a CD4 or CD8 phenotype based on the CD4+ and CD8+ repertoires, which had been sequenced separately. The public reads were reprocessed in TCRdb via fastp at Q25 and MiXCR, keeping in-frame beta chains. When rows share a CDR3 protein, they turn into one entry using the most common DNA and genes. TCRdb's processing, not the authors' own work, is the source of the V and J calls. The sample includes some 50,000 distinct CDR3 sequences, with roughly 27% observed a single time. The ten top clones hold around 45% of the sample.

PBMCs were isolated by Ficoll-Paque density gradient centrifugation. The TCR was taken from a young man who had mild COVID-19 (a few samples of this study predate the infection). The sample titles of this study are shuffled in the database, so cell type and time point are left out; the donor was told from shared clones. Sequenced input: PBMCs or a T cell subset sorted from them (not recorded which). This receptor chain uses TRBV5-1 and TRBJ1-2, and possibly TRBD1, on 5 matching bases. CDR3 region: CASSLEGRRAYGYTF. In nucleotides, the sequence is TGCGCCAGCAGCTTGGAGGGGAGGAGGGCCTATGGCTACACCTTC.